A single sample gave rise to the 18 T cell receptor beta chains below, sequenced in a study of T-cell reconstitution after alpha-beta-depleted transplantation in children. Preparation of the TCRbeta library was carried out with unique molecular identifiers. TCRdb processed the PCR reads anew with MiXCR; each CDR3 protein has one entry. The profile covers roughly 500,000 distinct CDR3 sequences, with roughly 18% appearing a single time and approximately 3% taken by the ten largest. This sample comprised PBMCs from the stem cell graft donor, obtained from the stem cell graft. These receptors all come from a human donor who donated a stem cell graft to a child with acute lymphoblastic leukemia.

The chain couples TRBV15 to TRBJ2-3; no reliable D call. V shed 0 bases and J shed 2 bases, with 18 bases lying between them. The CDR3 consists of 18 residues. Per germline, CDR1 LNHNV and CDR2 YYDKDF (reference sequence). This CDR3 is CATSRERAVAAFTDTQYF. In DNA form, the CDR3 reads TGTGCCACCAGCAGAGAACGCGCGGTGGCAGCTTTCACAGATACGCAGTATTTT.

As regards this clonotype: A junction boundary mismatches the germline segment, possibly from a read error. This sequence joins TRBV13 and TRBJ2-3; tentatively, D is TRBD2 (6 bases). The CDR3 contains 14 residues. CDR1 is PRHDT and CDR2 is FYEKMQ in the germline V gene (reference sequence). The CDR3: CASSVGFGGDTQYF. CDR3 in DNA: TGTGCCAGCAGCGTAGGCTTCGGGGGTGATACGCAGTATTTT.

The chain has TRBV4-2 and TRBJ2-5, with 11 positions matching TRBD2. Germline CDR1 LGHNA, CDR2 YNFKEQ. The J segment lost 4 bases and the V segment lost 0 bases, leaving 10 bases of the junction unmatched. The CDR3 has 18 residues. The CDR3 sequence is CASSQEPTGLAGLETQYF. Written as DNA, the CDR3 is TGTGCCAGCAGCCAAGAGCCCACTGGACTAGCGGGCTTAGAGACCCAGTACTTC.

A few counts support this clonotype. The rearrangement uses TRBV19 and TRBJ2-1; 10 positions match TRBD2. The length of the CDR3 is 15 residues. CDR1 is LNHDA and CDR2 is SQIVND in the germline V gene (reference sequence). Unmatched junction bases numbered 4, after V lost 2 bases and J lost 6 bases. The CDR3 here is CASSILAGAANEQFF. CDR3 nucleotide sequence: TGTGCCAGTAGTATACTAGCGGGAGCTGCCAATGAGCAGTTCTTC. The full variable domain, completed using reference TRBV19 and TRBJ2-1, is DGGITQSPKYLFRKEGQNVTLSCEQNLNHDAMYWYRQDPGQGLRLIYYSQIVNDFQKGDIAEGYSVSREKKESFPLTVTSAQKNPTAFYLCASSILAGAANEQFFGPGTRLTVL.

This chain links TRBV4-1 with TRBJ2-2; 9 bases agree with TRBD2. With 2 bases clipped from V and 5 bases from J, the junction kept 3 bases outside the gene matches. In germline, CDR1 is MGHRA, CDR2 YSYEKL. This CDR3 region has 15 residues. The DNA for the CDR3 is TGCGCCAGCAGCCAATTGCGGGGGGGAACCGGGGAGCTGTTTTTT. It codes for CASSQLRGGTGELFF.

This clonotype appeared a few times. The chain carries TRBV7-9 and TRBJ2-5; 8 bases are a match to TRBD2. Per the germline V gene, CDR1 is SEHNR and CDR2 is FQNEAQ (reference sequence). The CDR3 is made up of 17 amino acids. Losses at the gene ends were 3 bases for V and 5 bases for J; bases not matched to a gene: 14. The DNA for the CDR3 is TGTGCCAGCAGCTTCGCTGGTTCCGGGACTAGAACTGAGACCCAGTACTTC. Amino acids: CASSFAGSGTRTETQYF.

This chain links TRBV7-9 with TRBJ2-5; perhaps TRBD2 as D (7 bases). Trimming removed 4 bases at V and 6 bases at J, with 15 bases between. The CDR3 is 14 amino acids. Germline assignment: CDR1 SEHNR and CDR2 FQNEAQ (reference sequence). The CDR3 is CASSYPGGEKTQYF. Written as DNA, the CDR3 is TGTGCCAGCAGCTACCCGGGGGGCGAGAAGACCCAGTACTTC.

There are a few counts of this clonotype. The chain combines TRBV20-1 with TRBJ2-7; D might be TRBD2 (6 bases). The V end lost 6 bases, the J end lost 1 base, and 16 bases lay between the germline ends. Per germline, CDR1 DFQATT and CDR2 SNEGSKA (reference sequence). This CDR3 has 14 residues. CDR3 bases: TGCAGTGCGCCCGCCGGGGACTTTTCCTACGAGCAGTACTTC. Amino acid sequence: CSAPAGDFSYEQYF.

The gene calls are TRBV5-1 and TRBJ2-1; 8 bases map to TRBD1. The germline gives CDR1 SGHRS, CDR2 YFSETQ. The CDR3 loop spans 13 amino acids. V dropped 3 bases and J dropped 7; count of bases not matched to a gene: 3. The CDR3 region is CASSSDRVNEQFF. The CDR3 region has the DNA TGCGCCAGCAGCTCGGACAGGGTAAATGAGCAGTTCTTC.

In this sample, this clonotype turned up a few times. The chain's CDR3 is CASSKGLRGYTF. CDR3 coding DNA: TGTGCCAGCAGTAAAGGCCTCCGTGGCTACACCTTC. This rearrangement joins TRBV6-5 to TRBJ1-2; D gene ambiguous. Germline CDR1 is MNHEY and CDR2 is SVGAGI. The CDR3 runs 12 residues. V was trimmed by 5 bases and J by 7 bases, leaving 11 bases between them.

Here the CDR3 DNA reads TGCGCCAGCAGCCAAGATCTTGGACTAGCGGAGGACAATGAGCAGTTCTTC. Translating gives CASSQDLGLAEDNEQFF. The chain uses TRBV4-1 and TRBJ2-1; TRBD2 matches 10 bases. Germline V gives CDR1 MGHRA, CDR2 YSYEKL. The CDR3 extends over 17 amino acids. The junction had 7 bases not matched to a gene; V was cut back by 0 bases and J by 5 bases.

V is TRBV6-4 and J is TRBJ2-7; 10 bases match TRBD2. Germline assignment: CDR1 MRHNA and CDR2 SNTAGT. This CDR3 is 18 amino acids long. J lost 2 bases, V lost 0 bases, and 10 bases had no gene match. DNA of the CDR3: TGTGCCAGCAGTGACTCGAAGGCTAGCGGGGGAAGGCCCTACGAGCAGTACTTC. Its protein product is CASSDSKASGGRPYEQYF.

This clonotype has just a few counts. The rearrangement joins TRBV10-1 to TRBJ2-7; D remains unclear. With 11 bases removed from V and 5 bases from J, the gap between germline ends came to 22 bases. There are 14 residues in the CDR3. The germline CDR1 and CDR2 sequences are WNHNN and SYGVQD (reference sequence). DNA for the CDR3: TGCGCCGAGGCCCTTGCTAAGGACCTACACGAGCAGTACTTC. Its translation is CAEALAKDLHEQYF.

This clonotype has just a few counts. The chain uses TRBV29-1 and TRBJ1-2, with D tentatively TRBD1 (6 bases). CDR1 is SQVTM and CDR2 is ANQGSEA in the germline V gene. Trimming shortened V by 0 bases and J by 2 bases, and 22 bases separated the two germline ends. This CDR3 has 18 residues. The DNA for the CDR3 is TGCAGCGTTGAAGATCAAGGACAGACGGGGAAATGGAACTATGGCTACACCTTC. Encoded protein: CSVEDQGQTGKWNYGYTF.

CDR3 protein: CATSSGIGTGSYEQYF. CDR3 DNA sequence: TGTGCCACCAGCAGCGGAATAGGGACGGGCTCCTACGAGCAGTACTTC. The chain links TRBV15 to TRBJ2-7, with D perhaps given as TRBD1 or TRBD2 (5 bases each). This CDR3 comprises 16 residues. Germline assignment: CDR1 LNHNV and CDR2 YYDKDF (reference sequence). V shed 3 bases and J shed 0 bases, with 15 bases lying between them.

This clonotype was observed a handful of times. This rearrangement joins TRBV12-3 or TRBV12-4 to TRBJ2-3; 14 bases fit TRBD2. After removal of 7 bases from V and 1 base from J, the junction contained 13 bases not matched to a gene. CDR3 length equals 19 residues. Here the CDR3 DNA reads TGTGCCAGCATCTGGATGAACCTGGGACTAGCGGGGGGCACAGATACGCAGTATTTT. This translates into CASIWMNLGLAGGTDTQYF.

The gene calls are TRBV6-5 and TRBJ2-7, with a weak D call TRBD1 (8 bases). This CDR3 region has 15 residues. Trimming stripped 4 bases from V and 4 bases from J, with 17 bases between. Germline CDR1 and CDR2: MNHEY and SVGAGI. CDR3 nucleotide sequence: TGTGCCAGCAGTTCCCAGGGGGCGGGAGATTACGAGCAGTACTTC. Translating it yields CASSSQGAGDYEQYF.

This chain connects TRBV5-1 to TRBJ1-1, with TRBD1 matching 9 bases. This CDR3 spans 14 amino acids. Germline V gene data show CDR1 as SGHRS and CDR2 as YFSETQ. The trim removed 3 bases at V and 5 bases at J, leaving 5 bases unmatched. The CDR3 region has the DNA TGCGCCAGCAGCTATTACAGGGGGCAGACTGAAGCTTTCTTT. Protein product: CASSYYRGQTEAFF.